The clone carrying this T cell receptor (beta chain) was counted a few times. Its antigen is currently unknown. The data were obtained in a study of T cells in Graves' hyperthyroidism and ophthalmopathy. The study, taken as a whole, reports: Prediction of ophthalmopathy progression came a median 6.5 months pre-onset.

Looked up from germline, CDR1 is MDHEN and CDR2 is SYDVKM. This CDR3 has 17 amino acids. The ends lost 8 bases at V and 5 bases at J; junction bases unmatched: 17. At least 3 on the Clinical Activity Score was recorded for ophthalmopathy patients, who also had NOSPECS grade at least 4 and duration under 3 months. The CDR3 regions of TCR beta were amplified from RNA transcripts. Using the HTBI primer set, a first-round RT-PCR was run on the TCR CDR3. TCRdb reanalysed the multiplex PCR reads using MiXCR and keeps one entry per CDR3 protein. The sample comprises around 500,000 distinct CDR3 sequences, 22% of which are singletons, and around 50% rests with the top ten.

Sample: blood. The origin of this receptor is a woman aged 70 to 79 with Graves' ophthalmopathy. The rearrangement uses TRBV28 and TRBJ2-3; TRBD1 matches at 9 bases. CDR3 residues: CASREVGQGPLRDTQYF. CDR3 nucleotide sequence: TGTGCCAGCCGAGAGGTTGGACAGGGGCCCCTTCGAGATACGCAGTATTTT.